This T cell receptor beta chain derives from a study of T cell repertoires in cytomegalovirus infection. The CDR3 consists of 15 residues. The V end was cut by 6 bases, the J end by 0 bases, with 11 bases between. As concerns this clonotype: The target antigen is unknown.

MiXCR, run by TCRdb on the reads, gives a single entry per CDR3 protein. The sample contains 20,000 to 30,000 distinct CDR3 sequences, 20% to 25% of which appear only once. Sequencing was performed on CD8+ T cells from cultured PBMCs, taken from culture after CMV antigen stimulation. The V and J genes are TRBV12-3 or TRBV12-4 and TRBJ2-2; the D is unclear. This TCR derives from a human donor in good health (CMV status not recorded). Some clones in this sample may be carry-over from other donors' samples. The CDR3 reads CASREPASNTGELFF. DNA of the CDR3: TGTGCCAGCAGAGAGCCGGCCTCGAACACCGGGGAGCTGTTTTTT.